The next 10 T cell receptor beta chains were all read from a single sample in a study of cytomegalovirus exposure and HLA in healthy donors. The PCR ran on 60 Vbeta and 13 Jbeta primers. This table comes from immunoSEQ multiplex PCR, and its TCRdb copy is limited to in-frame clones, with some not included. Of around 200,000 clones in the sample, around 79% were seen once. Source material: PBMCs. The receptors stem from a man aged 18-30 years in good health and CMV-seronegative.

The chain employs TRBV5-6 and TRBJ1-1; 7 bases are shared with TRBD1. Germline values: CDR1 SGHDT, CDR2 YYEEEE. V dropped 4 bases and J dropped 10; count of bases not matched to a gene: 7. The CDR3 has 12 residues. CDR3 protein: CASSQDRASAFF. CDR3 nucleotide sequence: TGTGCCAGCAGCCAAGACAGGGCTTCAGCTTTCTTT.

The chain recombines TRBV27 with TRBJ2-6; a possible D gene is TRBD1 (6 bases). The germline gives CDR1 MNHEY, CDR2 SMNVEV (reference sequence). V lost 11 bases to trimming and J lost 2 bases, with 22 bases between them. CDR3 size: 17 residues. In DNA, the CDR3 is TGTGCCGGCAACGCGGACAGACTCCCCGCTGGGGCCAACGTCCTGACTTTC. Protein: CAGNADRLPAGANVLTF. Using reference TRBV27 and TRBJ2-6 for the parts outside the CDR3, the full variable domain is EAQVTQNPRYLITVTGKKLTVTCSQNMNHEYMSWYRQDPGLGLRQIYYSMNVEVTDKGDVPEGYKVSRKEKRNFPLILESPSPNQTSLYFCAGNADRLPAGANVLTFGAGSRLTVL.

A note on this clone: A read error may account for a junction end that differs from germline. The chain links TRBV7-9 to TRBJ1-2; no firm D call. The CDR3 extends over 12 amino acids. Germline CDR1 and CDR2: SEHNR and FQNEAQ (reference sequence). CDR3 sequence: CSSSLDSYGYTF. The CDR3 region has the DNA TGTTCCAGCAGCTTAGATAGTTATGGCTACACCTTC.

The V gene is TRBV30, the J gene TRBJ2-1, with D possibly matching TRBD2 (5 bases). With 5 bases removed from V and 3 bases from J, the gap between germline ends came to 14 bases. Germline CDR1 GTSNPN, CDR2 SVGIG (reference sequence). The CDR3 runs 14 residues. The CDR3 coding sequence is TGTGCCTGGTGCCCGGGGATCGGCTACAATGAGCAGTTCTTC. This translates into CAWCPGIGYNEQFF.

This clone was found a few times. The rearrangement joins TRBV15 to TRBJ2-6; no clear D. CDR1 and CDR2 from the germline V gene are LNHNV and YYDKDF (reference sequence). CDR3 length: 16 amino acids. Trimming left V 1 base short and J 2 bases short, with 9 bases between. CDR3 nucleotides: TGTGCCACCAGCAGAGGGGCGCAGGCTGGGGCCAACGTCCTGACTTTC. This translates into CATSRGAQAGANVLTF.

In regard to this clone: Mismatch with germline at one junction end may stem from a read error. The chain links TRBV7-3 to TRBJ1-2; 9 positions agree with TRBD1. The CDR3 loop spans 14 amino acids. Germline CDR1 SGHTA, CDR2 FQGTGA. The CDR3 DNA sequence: TGTGCCAGCAGTCCGACAGGGGGAGGCTATGGCTGCACCTTC. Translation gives CASSPTGGGYGCTF. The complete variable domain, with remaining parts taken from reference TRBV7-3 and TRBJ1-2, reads GAGVSQTPSNKVTEKGKYVELRCDPISGHTALYWYRQSLGQGPEFLIYFQGTGAADDSGLPNDRFFAVRPEGSVSTLKIQRTERGDSAVYLCASSPTGGGYGCTFGSGTRLTVV.

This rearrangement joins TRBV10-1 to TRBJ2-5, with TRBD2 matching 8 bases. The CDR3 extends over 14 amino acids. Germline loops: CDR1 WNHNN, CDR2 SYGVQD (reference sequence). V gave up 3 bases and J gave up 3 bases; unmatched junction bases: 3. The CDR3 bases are TGCGCCAGCAGTGAAGTAGCGGGAAAAGAGACCCAGTACTTC. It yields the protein CASSEVAGKETQYF.

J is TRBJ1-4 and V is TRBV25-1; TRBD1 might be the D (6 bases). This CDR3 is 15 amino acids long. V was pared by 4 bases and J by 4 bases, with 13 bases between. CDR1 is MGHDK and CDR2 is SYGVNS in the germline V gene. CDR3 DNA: TGTGCCAGCAGTGTAAGGGGGGGGAGTAATGAAAAACTGTTTTTT. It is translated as CASSVRGGSNEKLFF. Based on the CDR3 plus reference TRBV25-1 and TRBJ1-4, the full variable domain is EADIYQTPRYLVIGTGKKITLECSQTMGHDKMYWYQQDPGMELHLIHYSYGVNSTEKGDLSSESTVSRIRTEHFPLTLESARPSHTSQYLCASSVRGGSNEKLFFGSGTQLSVL.

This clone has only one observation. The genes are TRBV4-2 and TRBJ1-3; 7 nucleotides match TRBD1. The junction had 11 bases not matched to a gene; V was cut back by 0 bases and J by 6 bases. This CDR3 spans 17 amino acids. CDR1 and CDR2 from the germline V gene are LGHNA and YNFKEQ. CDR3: CASSQDAATGLVNTIYF. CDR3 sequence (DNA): TGTGCCAGCAGCCAAGACGCGGCGACAGGGTTGGTAAACACCATATATTTT.

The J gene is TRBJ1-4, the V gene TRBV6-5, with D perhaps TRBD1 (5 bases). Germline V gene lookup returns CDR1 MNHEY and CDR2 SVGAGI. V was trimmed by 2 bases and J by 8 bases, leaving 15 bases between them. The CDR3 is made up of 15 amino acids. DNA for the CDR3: TGTGCCAGCAGTTACGGGCAGGGTATAGGAGAAAAACTGTTTTTT. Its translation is CASSYGQGIGEKLFF.